The 12 T cell receptor beta chains given below trace back to one sample, sequenced in a study of blood T cell repertoires in COVID-19. Sequenced by immunoSEQ multiplex PCR; TCRdb stores in-frame clones only, minus some. Of tens of thousands of clones listed, roughly 80% are singletons. The sequenced sample consisted of peripheral blood. The source of these receptors is a man in his 70s who had recovered from COVID-19.

The genes are TRBV11-2 and TRBJ2-1; D gene unclear. This CDR3 spans 12 amino acids. The germline gives CDR1 SGHAT, CDR2 FQNNGV. Trimming removed 1 base from V and 10 bases from J, with 8 bases in between. CDR3 residues: CASSLGSLEQFF. The CDR3 nucleotides are TGTGCCAGCAGCTTAGGTTCGCTAGAGCAGTTCTTC.

This chain uses TRBV10-3 with TRBJ1-3, with a weak D call TRBD1 (5 bases). Per germline, CDR1 ENHRY and CDR2 SYGVKD. The CDR3 is 16 amino acids. Trimming took 7 bases from V and 2 from J, leaving 18 bases between them. This chain's CDR3 is CAIMNGALITGNTIYF. CDR3 DNA sequence: TGTGCCATCATGAATGGGGCCTTGATAACTGGAAACACCATATATTTT.

In its sample, this clone was seen a few times. V and J are TRBV6-5 and TRBJ1-2, with TRBD1 identical over 7 bases. Losses at the gene ends were 2 bases for V and 3 bases for J; bases not matched to a gene: 6. This CDR3 is 15 amino acids long. Germline V gene lookup returns CDR1 MNHEY and CDR2 SVGAGI. The CDR3 region is CASSYLITGDYGYTF. CDR3 nucleotides: TGTGCCAGCAGTTACCTTATTACAGGGGACTATGGCTACACCTTC.

The rearrangement joins TRBV6-5 to TRBJ1-4; TRBD1 aligns across 7 bases. Germline V gene lookup returns CDR1 MNHEY and CDR2 SVGAGI. The CDR3 is 14 residues long. Trimming cost V 5 bases and J 7 bases; bases outside gene matches: 7. The CDR3 loop is CASSPARTGEKLFF. The CDR3 DNA sequence: TGTGCCAGCAGTCCGGCGAGGACAGGTGAAAAACTGTTTTTT.

CDR3 DNA: TGTGCCAGCAGTTTGGGCAGGAACTATGGCTACACCTTC. Translating gives CASSLGRNYGYTF. The chain combines TRBV28 with TRBJ1-2; D is ambiguous. Trimming stripped 3 bases from V and 2 bases from J, with 7 bases between. The CDR3 contains 13 residues. Germline V gives CDR1 MDHEN, CDR2 SYDVKM.

The V and J genes are TRBV19 and TRBJ1-5, with a tentative D call TRBD1 (5 bases). Trimming pared 5 bases from V and 4 bases from J, leaving 9 bases between. CDR3 length: 13 amino acids. Germline CDR1 and CDR2: LNHDA and SQIVND (reference sequence). The chain's CDR3 is CASSQGDNQPQHF. DNA of the CDR3: TGTGCCAGTAGTCAAGGGGATAATCAGCCCCAGCATTTT.

This chain links TRBV7-6 with TRBJ1-6; TRBD1 matches 7 bases. CDR3 size: 14 residues. The germline gives CDR1 SGHVS, CDR2 FNYEAQ. V lost 5 bases, J lost 9 bases, and 7 bases stayed unmatched. The CDR3 DNA sequence: TGTGCCAGCAGCCGCGGACAGGTGGGTTCACCCCTCCACTTT. Protein: CASSRGQVGSPLHF. The full variable domain, completed using reference TRBV7-6 and TRBJ1-6, is GAGVSQSPRYKVTKRGQDVALRCDPISGHVSLYWYRQALGQGPEFLTYFNYEAQQDKSGLPNDRFSAERPEGSISTLTIQRTEQRDSAMYRCASSRGQVGSPLHFGNGTRLTVT.

This rearrangement joins TRBV5-6 to TRBJ2-1; D is uncertain. CDR1 is SGHDT and CDR2 is YYEEEE in the germline V gene. Trimming took off 4 bases at V and 4 bases at J, with 9 bases between the two ends. This CDR3 spans 13 amino acids. The CDR3 sequence: CASSRPTYNEQFF. CDR3 coding DNA: TGTGCCAGCAGCCGTCCGACTTACAATGAGCAGTTCTTC.

The genes are TRBV5-5 and TRBJ2-7, with D tentatively TRBD1 (5 bases). CDR1 is SGHKS, CDR2 YYEKEE, per germline (reference sequence). Trimming removed 0 bases from V and 0 bases from J, with 13 bases in between. CDR3 length: 16 amino acids. In nucleotides, the CDR3 is TGTGCCAGCAGCTTGGGACAGCACAGGAGCTCCTACGAGCAGTACTTC. The encoded protein is CASSLGQHRSSYEQYF.

In this sample, this clone turned up a few times. The CDR3 DNA reads TGTGCCAGCAGTTTACCGACTAGCGGGAGGGGGGGGAACGATGAGCAGTTCTTC. Residues: CASSLPTSGRGGNDEQFF. V and J are TRBV28 and TRBJ2-1; 14 nucleotides align to TRBD2. Germline V gene lookup returns CDR1 MDHEN and CDR2 SYDVKM. The CDR3 sequence is 18 residues long. Losses at the gene ends were 2 bases for V and 8 bases for J; bases not matched to a gene: 11.

This rearrangement joins TRBV5-4 to TRBJ1-6; 10 nucleotides line up with TRBD1. This CDR3 is 16 amino acids long. With V trimmed by 4 bases and J by 5 bases, 6 bases remained unmatched. The germline CDR1 and CDR2 sequences are SGHNT and YYREEE (reference sequence). Written as DNA, the CDR3 is TGTGCCAGCAGCCCCGGGACAGGGGAAAATAATTCACCCCTCCACTTT. It yields the protein CASSPGTGENNSPLHF.

This chain joins TRBV5-8 and TRBJ2-2; 7 bases are shared with TRBD1. Per germline, CDR1 SGHTS and CDR2 YDEGEE. The CDR3 is 18 residues long. With 5 bases clipped from V and 4 bases from J, the junction kept 17 bases outside the gene matches. CDR3 sequence reads: CASSAGTASTSPTGELFF. The CDR3 region has the DNA TGTGCCAGCAGTGCCGGGACAGCTAGTACCTCTCCCACCGGGGAGCTGTTTTTT.